A single sample is the source of the 21 T cell receptor beta chains below, sequenced in a study of OX40 agonist ivuxolimab in advanced cancers. TCRdb's table, derived via immunoSEQ multiplex PCR, lists solely in-frame clones and lacks some. The sample lists about 45,000 clones, around 92% occurring once. The sequences come from CD4+ or CD8+ T cells sorted from blood, collected in a trial of the OX40 agonist ivuxolimab. The receptor set was obtained from an adult with an advanced solid tumor such as melanoma, head and neck, liver or kidney cancer.

In DNA form, the CDR3 reads TGTGCCAGCAGCCTTAGGGACAGCGGCGCGAACACTGAAGCTTTCTTT. Protein sequence: CASSLRDSGANTEAFF. This chain joins TRBV7-9 and TRBJ1-1; 7 bases fit TRBD1. Germline assignment: CDR1 SEHNR and CDR2 FQNEAQ (reference sequence). CDR3 length equals 16 residues. V lost 5 bases and J lost 1; bases outside the gene matches: 10.

CDR3 loop: CASSYVNGNTIYF. The CDR3 nucleotides are TGTGCCAGCAGTTACGTGAACGGAAACACCATATATTTT. The chain recombines TRBV6-5 with TRBJ1-3; D unclear. The CDR3 extends over 13 amino acids. The germline V gene encodes CDR1 MNHEY and CDR2 SVGAGI. Trimming removed 2 bases from V and 4 bases from J, with 6 bases in between.

The J gene is TRBJ1-4, the V gene TRBV29-1; possibly TRBD1 for D (5 bases). CDR3 size: 13 residues. Trimming pared 1 base from V and 9 bases from J, leaving 12 bases between. CDR1 is SQVTM, CDR2 ANQGSEA, per germline. The CDR3 DNA is TGCAGCGTTGAAGCTCAGGGTTGGAAAAAACTGTTTTTT. It encodes CSVEAQGWKKLFF.

This rearrangement joins TRBV5-5 to TRBJ2-7; D uncertain. Germline V lookup: CDR1 SGHKS, CDR2 YYEKEE (reference sequence). Trimming pared 4 bases from V and 3 bases from J, leaving 8 bases between. CDR3 length: 12 residues. Here the CDR3 DNA reads TGTGCCAGCAGCCTACAGAGCTACGAGCAGTACTTC. It codes for CASSLQSYEQYF.

The J gene is TRBJ2-6, the V gene TRBV9; D call uncertain. The germline V gene encodes CDR1 SGDLS and CDR2 YYNGEE. Trimming took off 2 bases at V and 1 base at J, with 10 bases between the two ends. This CDR3 has 16 amino acids. The CDR3 is CASSVPQRSGANVLTF. As DNA, the CDR3 is TGTGCCAGCAGCGTCCCCCAACGGTCTGGGGCCAACGTCCTGACTTTC. Filled out from reference TRBV9 and TRBJ2-6, the complete variable domain reads DSGVTQTPKHLITATGQRVTLRCSPRSGDLSVYWYQQSLDQGLQFLIQYYNGEERAKGNILERFSAQQFPDLHSELNLSSLELGDSALYFCASSVPQRSGANVLTFGAGSRLTVL.

The chain uses TRBV21-1 and TRBJ2-5; TRBD2, the D gene given by the table, was not confirmed from the DNA. TRBV21-1 is designated a pseudogene. This CDR3 contains 12 residues. The DNA of the CDR3 is TGTGCCAGCAGCCCCCGGGGGGAGACCCAGTACTTC. It is translated as CASSPRGETQYF.

V gene TRBV7-9 combines with J gene TRBJ1-2, with D possibly TRBD1 on 5 matching bases. The CDR3 has 15 residues. Germline CDR1 SEHNR, CDR2 FQNEAQ (reference sequence). The V gene lost 0 bases and the J gene lost 8 bases, with 16 bases spanning the gap. The CDR3 region has the DNA TGTGCCAGCAGCTTAGCGGCGGGACGCTTGGGCGGCTACACCTTC. Translating gives CASSLAAGRLGGYTF.

The chain recombines TRBV7-9 with TRBJ2-7, with D tentatively TRBD2 (5 bases). The CDR3 contains 11 residues. Germline V gives CDR1 SEHNR, CDR2 FQNEAQ (reference sequence). V was pared by 5 bases and J by 12 bases, with 14 bases between. In nucleotides, the CDR3 is TGTGCCAGCAGCCTCGGACGGGAAGCGTACTTC. It codes for CASSLGREAYF.

This chain links TRBV11-2 with TRBJ2-7; D possibly corresponds to TRBD1 (5 bases). Trimming left V 2 bases short and J 6 bases short, with 14 bases between. Germline V lookup: CDR1 SGHAT, CDR2 FQNNGV. The CDR3 length is 14 residues. The CDR3 loop reads CASSLWGEAREQYF. Written as DNA, the CDR3 is TGTGCCAGCAGCTTATGGGGCGAGGCCCGCGAGCAGTACTTC.

The CDR3 loop is CASSPRQTSGRETQYF. DNA of the CDR3: TGTGCCAGCAGCCCCCGACAGACTAGCGGACGGGAGACCCAGTACTTC. The chain combines TRBV9 with TRBJ2-5; 9 bases fit TRBD2. This CDR3 has 16 residues. Germline-derived CDR1 and CDR2 are SGDLS and YYNGEE. V lost 4 bases, J lost 5 bases, and 12 bases stayed unmatched.

This chain connects TRBV6-6 to TRBJ2-7; 13 bases fit TRBD2. Germline values: CDR1 MNHNY, CDR2 SVGAGI (reference sequence). Trimming cost V 9 bases and J 7 bases; bases outside gene matches: 12. The CDR3 length is 15 residues. CDR3 DNA sequence: TGTGCCAGACTTAAAGGACTAGCGGGAGTAGGTGAGCAGTACTTC. As protein: CARLKGLAGVGEQYF.

The chain links TRBV6-1 to TRBJ1-5, with 7 bases lining up with TRBD1. Germline CDR1 MNHNS, CDR2 SASEGT. J lost 6 bases, V lost 5 bases, and 10 bases had no gene match. This CDR3 region has 15 residues. CDR3: CASSFQGEVSQPQHF. CDR3 bases: TGTGCCAGCAGTTTTCAGGGGGAAGTCAGTCAGCCCCAGCATTTT.

This clone occurred a few times. V usage is TRBV7-9 and J usage is TRBJ1-4; D remains ambiguous. Germline CDR1 and CDR2: SEHNR and FQNEAQ (reference sequence). The CDR3 is made up of 15 amino acids. Trimming took off 3 bases at V and 8 bases at J, with 16 bases between the two ends. The CDR3 reads CASSLSRTAGEKLFF. The CDR3 region has the DNA TGTGCCAGCAGCTTGTCACGGACGGCGGGCGAAAAACTGTTTTTT.

This chain uses TRBV5-5 with TRBJ1-6; maybe TRBD1 (5 bases). V lost 5 bases, J lost 5 bases, and 23 bases lay in between. Germline V lookup: CDR1 SGHKS, CDR2 YYEKEE (reference sequence). CDR3 length equals 18 residues. CDR3 bases: TGTGCCAGCAGACTGAGCATTCTGGTTGAAGGGGATAATTCACCCCTCCACTTT. Protein sequence: CASRLSILVEGDNSPLHF.

The rearrangement links TRBV7-8 to TRBJ1-2; tentative D call: TRBD1 (5 bases). Trimming took 5 bases from V and 2 from J, leaving 21 bases between them. The germline CDR1 and CDR2 sequences are SGHVS and FQNEAQ. The length of the CDR3 is 17 residues. The CDR3 DNA is TGTGCCAGCAGCGCACGCAACGGGGGGGAGTACAACTATGGCTACACCTTC. Translating gives CASSARNGGEYNYGYTF. The entire variable domain, with the rest obtained from reference TRBV7-8 and TRBJ1-2, is as follows: GAGVSQSPRYKVAKRGQDVALRCDPISGHVSLFWYQQALGQGPEFLTYFQNEAQLDKSGLPSDRFFAERPEGSVSTLKIQRTQQEDSAVYLCASSARNGGEYNYGYTFGSGTRLTVV.

A few counts support this clone. This chain uses TRBV9 with TRBJ1-1, with D perhaps TRBD1 (5 bases). Deletions cut 5 bases from V and 1 base from J, with 21 bases between. Germline V CDR1 and CDR2: SGDLS, YYNGEE. This CDR3 has 17 amino acids. The CDR3 DNA reads as TGTGCCAGCAGTCTAGCGGGGAGGGTAGGGACGAACACTGAAGCTTTCTTT. Translating gives CASSLAGRVGTNTEAFF.

CDR3 residues: CASAWGGPQHF. Here the CDR3 DNA reads TGTGCCAGCGCTTGGGGGGGACCCCAGCATTTT. This sequence joins TRBV21-1 and TRBJ1-5. TRBV21-1 is noted as a pseudogene. This CDR3 is 11 amino acids long.

This clone was observed a single time. The genes are TRBV7-9 and TRBJ2-3; the D gene is possibly TRBD2 (6 bases). CDR3 length: 15 amino acids. The germline gives CDR1 SEHNR, CDR2 FQNEAQ (reference sequence). Trimming cost V 4 bases and J 0 bases, with 11 bases left between them. CDR3 protein: CASSSMTRSTDTQYF. CDR3 bases: TGTGCCAGCAGCTCCATGACTAGAAGCACAGATACGCAGTATTTT.

The chain joins TRBV6-5 to TRBJ2-7; TRBD1 agrees at 7 bases. Germline V CDR1 and CDR2: MNHEY, SVGAGI. V lost 8 bases and J lost 2; bases outside the gene matches: 6. The CDR3 extends over 13 amino acids. This chain's CDR3 is CASGGQVTYEQYF. The CDR3, as DNA: TGTGCCAGCGGAGGACAGGTTACCTACGAGCAGTACTTC.

This clone was recorded at least ten times. The chain uses TRBV6-5 and TRBJ2-7; D may be TRBD2 (6 bases). The CDR3 contains 14 residues. V was clipped by 6 bases and J by 5 bases, with 17 bases between them. From germline, CDR1 is MNHEY and CDR2 SVGAGI. This chain's CDR3 is CASSSGGPRNEQYF. CDR3 DNA sequence: TGTGCCAGCAGCTCCGGAGGGCCCCGCAACGAGCAGTACTTC.

V is TRBV7-2 and J is TRBJ2-1; D gene unclear. Looked up from germline, CDR1 is SGHTA and CDR2 is FQGNSA. Trimming took off 2 bases at V and 6 bases at J, with 5 bases between the two ends. This CDR3 has 12 residues. CDR3 sequence reads: CASSLRANEQFF. CDR3 nucleotides: TGTGCCAGCAGCTTACGAGCCAATGAGCAGTTCTTC.